This is a list of T cell receptor beta chains from one sample in a study of response to subunit inactivated influenza vaccine. MiXCR, run by TCRdb on the RT-PCR reads, gives a single entry per CDR3 protein. The data hold approximately 170,000 distinct CDR3 sequences, with around 14% observed a single time. Sequences were derived from CD8+ T cells sorted from PBMCs, sampled about 5 days after vaccination. These receptors were collected from a man aged 45-65 years who received an inactivated influenza vaccine. Both conserved end residues are part of each CDR3. The order of the fields is J gene, D gene, V gene, clone size, CDR3 DNA, CDR3 protein. D genes are given only for firm matches. Rows give clone size only sometimes, using once, few, many, or a class for an expanded clone.

>TRBJ1-1|.|TRBV6-2/TRBV6-3|.
TGTGCCAGCAGTCGAAGGAGACCTTATGAAGCTTTCTTT
CASSRRRPYEAFF
>TRBJ1-2|TRBD1|TRBV28|.
TGTGCCAGCCATCGAACAGGGGGCGGCTATGGCTACACCTTC
CASHRTGGGYGYTF
>TRBJ2-2|.|TRBV6-1|few
TGTGCCAGCACCCACCTCCGAATGGACAAGAACACCGGGGAGCTGTTTTTT
CASTHLRMDKNTGELFF
>TRBJ2-7|.|TRBV4-3|.
TGCGCCAGCAGCCAAGTTGTCAGCCCCTACGAGCAGTACTTC
CASSQVVSPYEQYF
>TRBJ2-3|.|TRBV20-1|few
TGCAGTGCTAGAGGACGGAGGCTAGCCCACCTACCCGGCACAGATACGCAGTATTTT
CSARGRRLAHLPGTDTQYF
>TRBJ2-7|TRBD1|TRBV9|few
TGTGCCAGCAGCGTCGGGACAGAGGTCTCCTACGAGCAGTACTTC
CASSVGTEVSYEQYF
>TRBJ2-7|.|TRBV6-2/TRBV6-3|.
TGTGCCAGCAGTTTGCCCCATCTCGCCGAGCAGTACTTC
CASSLPHLAEQYF
>TRBJ2-1|TRBD2|TRBV6-4|few
TGTGCCAGCAGTGATCAGTCGGGAGGGCCGCTAAATGAGCAGTTCTTC
CASSDQSGGPLNEQFF
>TRBJ1-1|.|TRBV11-2|.
TGTGCCAGCAGCCTTCGACTTGACCGAGACGAAGCTTTCTTT
CASSLRLDRDEAFF
>TRBJ1-5|.|TRBV6-1|.
TGTGCCAGCAGCCCGGGACCCCCGGGGAGCAATCAGCCCCAGCATTTT
CASSPGPPGSNQPQHF
>TRBJ2-5|.|TRBV28|few
TGTGCCACGGGTGTCCAGGGTTTGAGGGAGACCCAGTACTTC
CATGVQGLRETQYF
>TRBJ2-2|.|TRBV7-3|.
TGTGCCAGCAGCTTAAGAGGGCAGACGCGCCCCGGGGAGCTGTTTTTT
CASSLRGQTRPGELFF
>TRBJ2-3|.|TRBV12-3/TRBV12-4|.
TGTGCCAGCAGTTTTTCCAGGTCCTCAGATACGCAGTATTTT
CASSFSRSSDTQYF
>TRBJ2-7|TRBD1|TRBV30|few
TGTGCCTGGAGTGTACGGTGGGACAGGGAGGGCGAGCAGTACTTC
CAWSVRWDREGEQYF
>TRBJ2-1|.|TRBV7-8|few
TGTGCCAGCAGCTTAGTCATCAACAATGAGCAGTTCTTC
CASSLVINNEQFF
>TRBJ2-1|.|TRBV6-5|.
TGTGCCAGCAGTTACTCAAATTTATGGGGCCAGTCCTACAATGAGCAGTTCTTC
CASSYSNLWGQSYNEQFF
>TRBJ2-2|.|TRBV9|few
TGTGCCAGCAGCGTTTCCCTCCCAGGGGCCGGGGAGCTGTTTTTT
CASSVSLPGAGELFF
>TRBJ2-5|TRBD2|TRBV9|few
TGTGCCAGCAGCGGCCGGGGACTAGCAGATGAAGAGACCCAGTACTTC
CASSGRGLADEETQYF
>TRBJ2-7|.|TRBV5-1|many
TGCGCCAGCAGCTTGGCGTACCAATCCTACGAGCAGTACTTC
CASSLAYQSYEQYF
>TRBJ2-7|.|TRBV14|few
TGTGCCAGCAGCCAAGGGTCTCTAGCTGGCGAGCAGTACTTC
CASSQGSLAGEQYF
>TRBJ2-1|.|TRBV11-2|few
TGTGCCAGCACCAAGGGTTACAATGAGCAGTTCTTC
CASTKGYNEQFF
>TRBJ2-1|TRBD2|TRBV20-1|.
TGCAGTGTCCCGCCTAGCGGGAGTTCAATAGATGAGCAGTTCTTC
CSVPPSGSSIDEQFF
>TRBJ1-1|.|TRBV7-9|few
TGTGCCAGCAGCTTAATCGTCTCGAACACTGAAGCTTTCTTT
CASSLIVSNTEAFF
>TRBJ1-4|.|TRBV5-6|.
TGTGCCAGCAGCCTCAGGGAGGGAAATGAAAAACTGTTTTTT
CASSLREGNEKLFF
>TRBJ2-5|.|TRBV19|.
TGTGCCAGTAGAAACAAGGTACAAGAGACCCAGTACTTC
CASRNKVQETQYF
>TRBJ2-1|.|TRBV7-6|many
TGTGCCAGCAGCTTAACGGAAAGTGGTGAGCAGTTCTTC
CASSLTESGEQFF
>TRBJ1-1|.|TRBV12-3/TRBV12-4|.
TGTGCCAGCAATCCCCAGCTGGTCTCGAACACTGAAGCTTTCTTT
CASNPQLVSNTEAFF
>TRBJ2-2|.|TRBV20-1|few
TGCAGTGCTAGAGATAGGGCACTTAAAACCGGGGAGCTGTTTTTT
CSARDRALKTGELFF
>TRBJ2-1|TRBD1|TRBV28|.
TGTGCCAGCACCGAGATGCTGGGGACAGCCTACAATGAGCAGTTCTTC
CASTEMLGTAYNEQFF
>TRBJ2-3|.|TRBV4-3|.
TGCGCCAGCAGCCTTATGACAGGACTAGGAAACACAGATACGCAGTATTTT
CASSLMTGLGNTDTQYF
>TRBJ2-3|TRBD2|TRBV6-1|.
TGTGCCAGCAGTGAAAAAGCGGGGGGGCCGGATACGCAGTATTTT
CASSEKAGGPDTQYF
>TRBJ2-7|TRBD1|TRBV19|.
TGTGCCAGTAGTATCCAGGGGGCTTCCTACGAGCAGTACTTC
CASSIQGASYEQYF
>TRBJ2-1|TRBD2|TRBV9|.
TGTGCCAGCAGCGTAGGGGGAGGGCCAGGCAATGAGCAGTTCTTC
CASSVGGGPGNEQFF
>TRBJ2-7|TRBD1|TRBV3-1|.
TGTGCCAGCAGCCTAGATACATCCGGGACAGCCTCCTACGAGCAGTACTTC
CASSLDTSGTASYEQYF
>TRBJ2-2|.|TRBV7-9|few
TGTGCCAGCAGCCTTCCCCTCGGGACTGATAACACCGGGGAGCTGTTTTTT
CASSLPLGTDNTGELFF
>TRBJ1-2|TRBD1|TRBV7-6|few
TGTGCCAGCAGCTTAGAGTTCGGAGACAGGGCTTATGGCTACACCTTC
CASSLEFGDRAYGYTF
>TRBJ2-2|TRBD1|TRBV6-2/TRBV6-3|.
TGTGCCAGCAGCTACCCGGGACAGGGTTGGAACACCGGGGAGCTGTTTTTT
CASSYPGQGWNTGELFF
>TRBJ2-1|.|TRBV20-1|few
TGCAGTGCTAGAGTAGACAGTCGTAGCAATGAGCAGTTCTTC
CSARVDSRSNEQFF
>TRBJ1-6|.|TRBV28|.
TGTGCCAGCAGCACGGATCCAGGGGCCCGGTCACCCCTCCACTTT
CASSTDPGARSPLHF
>TRBJ2-2|.|TRBV9|few
TGTGCCAGCAGCGTCGTTGGGACAAACACCGGGGAGCTGTTTTTT
CASSVVGTNTGELFF
>TRBJ1-1|.|TRBV2|.
TGTGCCAGCAGTCGGGGCGAGGGCACTGAAGCTTTCTTT
CASSRGEGTEAFF
>TRBJ1-2|TRBD1|TRBV12-3/TRBV12-4|.
TGTGCCAGCGGTGGGACAGGCTTTAACTATGGCTACACCTTC
CASGGTGFNYGYTF